Shown below are 21 T cell receptor beta chains from a single sample sequenced in a study of blood T cell repertoires in COVID-19. Only in-frame clones appear in the TCRdb table, and some are missing; sequencing was by immunoSEQ multiplex PCR. Of over 300,000 clones listed, roughly 90% are singletons. The sequencing sample was made of PBMCs or T cells enriched from blood (not recorded which). The origin of the receptors is a woman aged 25 to 39 with acute COVID-19.

The J gene is TRBJ1-5, the V gene TRBV30; D is uncertain. The V end was cut by 0 bases, the J end by 7 bases, with 13 bases between. This CDR3 is built from 14 residues. CDR1 is GTSNPN, CDR2 SVGIG, per germline (reference sequence). In nucleotides, the CDR3 is TGTGCCTGGAGTGTTTCTGGCTGGGCCCAGCCCCAGCATTTT. Translation: CAWSVSGWAQPQHF.

The rearrangement uses TRBV30 and TRBJ1-3; no clear D gene. The germline gives CDR1 GTSNPN, CDR2 SVGIG (reference sequence). The V end was cut by 6 bases, the J end by 4 bases, with 4 bases between. This CDR3 spans 10 amino acids. The DNA of the CDR3 is TGTGCCTGCCAAGGAAACACCATATATTTT. This encodes CACQGNTIYF.

This clone was seen once. The rearrangement uses TRBV7-9 and TRBJ1-2, with D perhaps matching TRBD1 (5 bases). Germline V gene sequence: CDR1 SEHNR, CDR2 FQNEAQ (reference sequence). The length of the CDR3 is 13 residues. V was cut by 0 bases and J by 4 bases, with 6 bases left in between. CDR3 sequence (DNA): TGTGCCAGCAGCTTAGCGGGGGGCTATGGCTACACCTTC. Translating gives CASSLAGGYGYTF.

The rearrangement links TRBV2 to TRBJ2-2; tentatively, D is TRBD2 (5 bases). The CDR3 is 12 residues long. CDR1 SNHLY and CDR2 FYNNEI come from the germline V gene. V lost 4 bases to trimming and J lost 8 bases, with 8 bases between them. CDR3 sequence (DNA): TGTGCCAGCAGTGTCGGGGTGGGGGAGCTGTTTTTT. Its translation: CASSVGVGELFF.

Only one count was recorded for this clone. The chain recombines TRBV2 with TRBJ2-1; TRBD1 aligns across 7 bases. There are 13 residues in the CDR3. V was clipped by 6 bases and J by 5 bases; unmatched bases: 4. CDR1 and CDR2 (germline): SNHLY, FYNNEI. In nucleotides, the CDR3 is TGTGCCAGCAGCCTGACAGGGAACAATGAGCAGTTCTTC. It codes for CASSLTGNNEQFF.

V usage is TRBV10-3 and J usage is TRBJ2-3, with 10 nucleotides matching TRBD1. The ends lost 6 bases at V and 3 bases at J; junction bases unmatched: 9. Germline CDR1 ENHRY, CDR2 SYGVKD. The CDR3 is 16 amino acids. The CDR3 DNA sequence: TGTGCCATCAGGAACCCGACAGGGGGCGGGACAGATACGCAGTATTTT. It translates to CAIRNPTGGGTDTQYF.

The chain employs TRBV10-3 and TRBJ1-1, with 7 nucleotides matching TRBD1. The CDR3 is 14 residues long. With 6 bases clipped from V and 0 bases from J, the junction kept 4 bases outside the gene matches. Germline CDR1 reads ENHRY; CDR2 reads SYGVKD. The CDR3 is CAIRGQMMNTEAFF. In DNA form, the CDR3 reads TGTGCCATCAGGGGACAGATGATGAACACTGAAGCTTTCTTT.

V gene TRBV27 combines with J gene TRBJ2-3; no clear D. The CDR3 is made up of 13 amino acids. The V gene's germline CDR1 is MNHEY and CDR2 SMNVEV (reference sequence). V lost 5 bases and J 2 bases, leaving 8 bases between the germline ends. The CDR3 loop reads CASSVISTDTQYF. The CDR3 nucleotides read TGTGCCAGCAGTGTAATTTCCACAGATACGCAGTATTTT.

The rearrangement joins TRBV7-2 to TRBJ1-2, with D possibly TRBD1 on 6 matching bases. This CDR3 is built from 15 residues. V was pared by 0 bases and J by 6 bases, with 14 bases between. Germline V gene data show CDR1 as SGHTA and CDR2 as FQGNSA. The DNA of the CDR3 is TGTGCCAGCAGCTTAGCGGGGAACAGGGATAATGGCTACACCTTC. This gives the protein CASSLAGNRDNGYTF.

The chain couples TRBV24-1 to TRBJ2-3, with D perhaps TRBD1 (5 bases). Deletions cut 8 bases from V and 6 bases from J, with 14 bases between. CDR3 size: 13 residues. Germline assignment: CDR1 KGHDR and CDR2 SFDVKD. CDR3 coding DNA: TGTGCCACCAATCAGGCAGGGTTGGATACGCAGTATTTT. Translating gives CATNQAGLDTQYF.

V gene TRBV2 combines with J gene TRBJ1-5, with a tentative D call TRBD1 (6 bases). The CDR3 sequence is 13 residues long. The germline V and J ends were trimmed by 4 bases and 6 bases, with 10 bases remaining between them. Germline CDR1 SNHLY, CDR2 FYNNEI. The CDR3 sequence: CASSARGSQPQHF. CDR3 DNA sequence: TGTGCCAGCAGTGCCAGGGGAAGTCAGCCCCAGCATTTT.

The rearrangement links TRBV10-3 to TRBJ2-2, with TRBD2 as a possible D gene (6 bases). The CDR3 contains 15 residues. Germline CDR1 and CDR2: ENHRY and SYGVKD. Deletions cut 6 bases from V and 2 bases from J, with 13 bases between. The DNA of the CDR3 is TGTGCCATCAGGGGAGGAACGGTCAACACCGGGGAGCTGTTTTTT. It yields the protein CAIRGGTVNTGELFF.

The genes are TRBV3-1 (or the pseudogene TRBV3-2) and TRBJ1-4; D possibly corresponds to TRBD1 (6 bases). V was cut by 4 bases and J by 5 bases, with 17 bases left in between. Germline V CDR1 and CDR2: LGHDT, YNNKEL (reference sequence). This CDR3 spans 16 amino acids. The CDR3 loop reads CASSLRGGPQNEKLFF. CDR3 DNA: TGTGCCAGCAGCCTTAGAGGGGGACCACAAAATGAAAAACTGTTTTTT.

This clone showed up just a few times. V is TRBV6-2 or TRBV6-3 and J is TRBJ2-1, with TRBD1 identical over 7 bases. The germline CDR1 and CDR2 sequences are MNHEY and SVGEGT. Trimming took 2 bases from V and 4 from J; bases not matched to a gene: 5. The CDR3 contains 15 residues. The CDR3 is CASSYERQGYNEQFF. CDR3 in DNA: TGTGCCAGCAGTTACGAGCGACAGGGATACAATGAGCAGTTCTTC.

The CDR3 bases are TGTGCCAGCAGTTACTCGGTTATACAGGGCTACACCTTC. This translates into CASSYSVIQGYTF. J is TRBJ1-2 and V is TRBV6-2 or TRBV6-3; the D is unclear. V was pared by 0 bases and J by 8 bases, with 10 bases between. The CDR3 is 13 residues long. CDR1 and CDR2 from the germline V gene are MNHEY and SVGEGT.

V gene TRBV18 combines with J gene TRBJ1-4, with a weak D call TRBD1 (5 bases). The CDR3 runs 13 residues. The germline gives CDR1 KGHSH, CDR2 LQKENI. V was pared by 5 bases and J by 4 bases, with 8 bases between. CDR3 DNA: TGTGCCAGCTCATCAGGGATTAATGAAAAACTGTTTTTT. It translates to CASSSGINEKLFF.

In this sample, this clone turned up many times. The rearrangement joins TRBV15 to TRBJ1-5; possibly TRBD1 for D (6 bases). Trimming left V 3 bases short and J 5 bases short, with 14 bases between. Germline V gene sequence: CDR1 LNHNV, CDR2 YYDKDF (reference sequence). This CDR3 region has 15 residues. CDR3: CATSRDSGADQPQHF. Here the CDR3 DNA reads TGTGCCACCAGCAGGGATTCAGGGGCGGATCAGCCCCAGCATTTT.

J is TRBJ1-2 and V is TRBV6-2 or TRBV6-3; 9 nucleotides align to TRBD1. The CDR3 has 15 residues. Germline V CDR1 and CDR2: MNHEY, SVGEGT. J gave up 7 bases and V 6 bases, and 12 bases lay outside the gene matches. CDR3 region: CASSSLRDRVLGYTF. Here the CDR3 DNA reads TGTGCCAGCAGCTCCCTAAGGGACAGGGTACTTGGCTACACCTTC.

J is TRBJ2-1 and V is TRBV18; 10 bases agree with TRBD2. V lost 4 bases and J lost 4; bases outside the gene matches: 7. Looked up from germline, CDR1 is KGHSH and CDR2 is LQKENI. The CDR3 extends over 16 amino acids. CDR3 DNA: TGTGCCAGCTCACGGGAGCGGGGGGGCCTGTACAATGAGCAGTTCTTC. It specifies CASSRERGGLYNEQFF.

V and J are TRBV5-5 and TRBJ2-3; TRBD2 aligns across 9 bases. Germline assignment: CDR1 SGHKS and CDR2 YYEKEE (reference sequence). CDR3 size: 16 residues. The V gene end was trimmed by 0 bases and the J gene end by 8 bases; junction bases not matched to a gene: 10. The CDR3 bases are TGTGCCAGCAGCTTGGAGTTAGCGGGGGTGCAGGGTACGCAGTATTTT. Amino acids: CASSLELAGVQGTQYF.

The rearrangement uses TRBV24-1 and TRBJ1-3, with 7 bases matching TRBD1. The CDR3 is 16 amino acids. V shed 3 bases, J shed 2 bases, and the junction held 6 bases outside the gene matches. Germline V gene data show CDR1 as KGHDR and CDR2 as SFDVKD. CDR3 residues: CATSDKDRDTGNTIYF. CDR3 bases: TGTGCCACCAGTGATAAAGACAGGGACACTGGAAACACCATATATTTT.